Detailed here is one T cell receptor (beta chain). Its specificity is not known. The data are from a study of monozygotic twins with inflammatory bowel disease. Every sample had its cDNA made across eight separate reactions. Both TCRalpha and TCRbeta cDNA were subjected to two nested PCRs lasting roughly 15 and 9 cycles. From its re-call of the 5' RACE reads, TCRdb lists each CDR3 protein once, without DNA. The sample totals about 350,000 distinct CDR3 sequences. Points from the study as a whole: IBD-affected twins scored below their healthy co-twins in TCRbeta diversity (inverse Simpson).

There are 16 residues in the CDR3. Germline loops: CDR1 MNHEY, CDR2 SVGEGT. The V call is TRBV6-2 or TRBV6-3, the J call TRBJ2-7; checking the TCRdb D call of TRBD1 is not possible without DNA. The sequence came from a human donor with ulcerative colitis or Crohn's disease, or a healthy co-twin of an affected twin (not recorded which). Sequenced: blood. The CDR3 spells CASSYASGQGNYEQYF.